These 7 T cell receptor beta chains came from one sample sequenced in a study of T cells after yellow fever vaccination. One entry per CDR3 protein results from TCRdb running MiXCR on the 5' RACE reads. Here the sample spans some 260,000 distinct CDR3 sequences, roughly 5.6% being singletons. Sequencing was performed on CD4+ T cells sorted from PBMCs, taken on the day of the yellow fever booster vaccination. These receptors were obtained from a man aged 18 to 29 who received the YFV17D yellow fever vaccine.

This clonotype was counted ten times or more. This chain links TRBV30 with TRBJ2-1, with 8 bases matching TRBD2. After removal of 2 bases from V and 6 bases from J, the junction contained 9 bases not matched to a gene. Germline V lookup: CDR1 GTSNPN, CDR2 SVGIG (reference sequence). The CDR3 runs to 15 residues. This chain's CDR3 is CAWSRSGGPLNEQFF. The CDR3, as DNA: TGTGCCTGGAGTCGGAGCGGGGGTCCCCTCAATGAGCAGTTCTTC. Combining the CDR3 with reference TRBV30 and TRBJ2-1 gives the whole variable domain SQTIHQWPATLVQPVGSPLSLECTVEGTSNPNLYWYRQAAGRGLQLLFYSVGIGQISSEVPQNLSASRPQDRQFILSSKKLLLSDSGFYLCAWSRSGGPLNEQFFGPGTRLTVL.

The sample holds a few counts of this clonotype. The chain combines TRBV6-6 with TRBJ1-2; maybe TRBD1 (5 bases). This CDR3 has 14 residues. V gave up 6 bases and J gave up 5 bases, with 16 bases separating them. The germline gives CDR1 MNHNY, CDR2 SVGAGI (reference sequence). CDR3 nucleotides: TGTGCCAGCAGAACGGGACTTCTGGAATATGGCTACACCTTC. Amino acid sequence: CASRTGLLEYGYTF.

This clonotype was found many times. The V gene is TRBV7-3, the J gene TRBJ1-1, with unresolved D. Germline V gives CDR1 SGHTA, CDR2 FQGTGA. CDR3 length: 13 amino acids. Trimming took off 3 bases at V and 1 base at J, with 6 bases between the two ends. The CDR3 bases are TGTGCCAGCAGCTTTGATCAGAACACTGAAGCTTTCTTT. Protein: CASSFDQNTEAFF.

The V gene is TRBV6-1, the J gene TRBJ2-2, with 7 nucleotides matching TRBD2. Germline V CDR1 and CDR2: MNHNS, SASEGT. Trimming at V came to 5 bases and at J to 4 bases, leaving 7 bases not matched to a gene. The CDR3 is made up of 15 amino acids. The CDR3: CASSPRGGGTGELFF. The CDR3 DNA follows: TGTGCCAGCAGTCCAAGGGGCGGGGGCACCGGGGAGCTGTTTTTT.

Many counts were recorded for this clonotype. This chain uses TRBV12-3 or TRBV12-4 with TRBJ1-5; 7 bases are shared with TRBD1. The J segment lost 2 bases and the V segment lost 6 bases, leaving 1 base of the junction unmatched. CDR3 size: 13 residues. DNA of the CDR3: TGTGCCAGCAGGGGGACAGGCAATCAGCCCCAGCATTTT. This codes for CASRGTGNQPQHF.

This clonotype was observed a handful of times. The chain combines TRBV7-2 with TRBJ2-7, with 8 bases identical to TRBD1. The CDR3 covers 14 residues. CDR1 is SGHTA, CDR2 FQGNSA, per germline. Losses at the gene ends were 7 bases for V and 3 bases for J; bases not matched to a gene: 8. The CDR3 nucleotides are TGTGCCAGCAACCTGGACAGGGATGGCTACGAGCAGTACTTC. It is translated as CASNLDRDGYEQYF.

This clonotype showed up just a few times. The CDR3: CASSHGGRGLTDTQYF. The CDR3 DNA follows: TGTGCCAGCAGCCATGGGGGCAGGGGGCTCACAGATACGCAGTATTTT. This sequence joins TRBV3-1 and TRBJ2-3; 8 positions agree with TRBD1. Germline V gene sequence: CDR1 LGHDT, CDR2 YNNKEL (reference sequence). V lost 3 bases and J lost 2; bases outside the gene matches: 7. The CDR3 runs 16 residues.